Listed here is a single T cell receptor (beta chain). The antigen is undetermined. Libraries were prepared by immunoSEQ multiplex PCR; TCRdb keeps only in-frame clonotypes and omits some of them. The sample includes some 83,000 clones, nearly 95% of them seen just once. The data were taken from a study of OX40 agonist ivuxolimab in advanced cancers. Study at large: Each dose-escalation patient presented with hepatocellular carcinoma, melanoma, renal cell or head and neck cancer.

The length of the CDR3 is 15 residues. Trimming cost V 5 bases and J 0 bases; bases outside gene matches: 6. The germline CDR1 and CDR2 sequences are SGHVS and FNYEAQ. Study-wide findings and caveats: Relative to CD4+ cells, CD8+ T cells on average had more expanded clones. The study found among the lowest clonal expansion in partial responders at 0.1-3.0 mg/kg. Normalized expansion of T-cell clones was also low for some nonresponders.

The TCR originated in an adult with an advanced solid tumor such as melanoma, head and neck, liver or kidney cancer. The specimen was CD4+ or CD8+ T cells sorted from blood, collected in a trial of the OX40 agonist ivuxolimab. The V call is TRBV7-6, the J call TRBJ1-2; 7 bases match TRBD1. This CDR3 reads CASSPGGGTNYGYTF. CDR3 bases: TGTGCCAGCAGCCCCGGAGGGGGCACTAACTATGGCTACACCTTC.